The rows below give T cell receptor beta chains drawn from one sample of a study of shared clonotypes between healthy human individuals. Produced via immunoSEQ multiplex PCR; TCRdb's table is partial and in-frame only. The sample yields fewer than 3 million clones, around 92% seen once. The specimen sequenced was naive CD4+ T cells from PBMCs. The receptors were gathered from a man between 18 and 29 years old in good health. Some clones in this sample may be carry-over from other donors' samples. The CDR3 runs from the conserved cysteine through the conserved F or W. Fields, in order: V gene, CDR3 protein.

TRBV30 CAWSRPGAWNTEAFF
TRBV19 CASSKDGYEQYF
TRBV5-1 CASSWTSGSDEQYF
TRBV5-1 CASSPRAGGVSYEKLFF
TRBV18 CASSPRSDVGAEAFF
TRBV2 CASREDRGRNTEAFF
TRBV30 CAWSPDSLNEKLFF
TRBV5-1 CASSWVPGDVIIF
TRBV6-6 CASRVSNSPLHF
TRBV10-3 CAISVTRTASYNEQFF
TRBV6-6 CASSYPGEGGYTF
TRBV18 CASSPPEAQPYEQYF
TRBV29-1 CSVGPDGGNEKLFF
TRBV7-8 CASSAGPRGADTQYF
TRBV19 CASSPNSGNTIYF
TRBV6-1 CASSGPSGRAVYEQYF
TRBV6-5 CASSGPTGTEAFF
TRBV28 CASSGPGTIRNTEAFF
TRBV28 CASSLYRVINYGYTF
TRBV5-1 CASSPGTGVNTEAFF
TRBV6-6 CASSFGTGTGAIGYTF
TRBV18 CASSPSLGGYDYGYTF
TRBV10-3 CAISVTSGGQETQYF
TRBV29-1 CSGGRTTTSNTEAFF
TRBV6-5 CASSKGLAGVDEQFF
TRBV28 CASSLFYSKNSGNTIYF
TRBV5-1 CASSLNPAGGGDTQYF
TRBV4-1 CASSQVREEGRNEQFF